This TCR beta chain was found in a study of sequential checkpoint blockade in melanoma. For this clone: Its antigen is unknown.

Broader study findings: Rising tumor T-cell fraction and clonality meant about 30 times likelier benefit.

Noted treatment: randomized to nivolumab then ipilimumab (arm A) or the reverse (arm B). None of the patients previously received DNA-damaging chemotherapy. The repertoire was sequenced with immunoSEQ multiplex PCR; TCRdb's copy has only in-frame clones and lacks some. There are about 12,000 clones in the sample; about 26% occur only once, and roughly a fifth lies in the top ten. V lost 5 bases, J lost 6 bases, and 8 bases stayed unmatched. The CDR3 is 14 residues long. Germline-derived CDR1 and CDR2 are MGHDK and SYGVNS. The TCR was taken from a human donor with melanoma. J is TRBJ1-2 and V is TRBV25-1; 8 bases map to TRBD1. The input for sequencing was tumor tissue (inferred from file names), taken from a patient given nivolumab and ipilimumab in sequence. DNA of the CDR3: TGTGCCAGCAGTACCTGGACAGGGATAGATGGCTACACCTTC. It specifies CASSTWTGIDGYTF.